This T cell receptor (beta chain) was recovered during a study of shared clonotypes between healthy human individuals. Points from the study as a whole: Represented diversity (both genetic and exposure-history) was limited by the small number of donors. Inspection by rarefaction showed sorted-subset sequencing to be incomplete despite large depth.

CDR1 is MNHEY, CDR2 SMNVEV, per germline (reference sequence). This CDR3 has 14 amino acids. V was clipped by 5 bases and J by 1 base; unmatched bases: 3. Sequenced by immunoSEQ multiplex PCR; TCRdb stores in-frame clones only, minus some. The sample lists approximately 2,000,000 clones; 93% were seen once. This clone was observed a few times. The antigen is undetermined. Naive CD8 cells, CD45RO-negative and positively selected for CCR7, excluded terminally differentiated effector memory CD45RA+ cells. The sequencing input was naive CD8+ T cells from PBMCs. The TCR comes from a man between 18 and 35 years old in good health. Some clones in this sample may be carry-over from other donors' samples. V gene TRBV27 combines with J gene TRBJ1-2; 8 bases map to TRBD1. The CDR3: CASSTDRVNYGYTF. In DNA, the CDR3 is TGTGCCAGCAGTACGGACAGGGTTAACTATGGCTACACCTTC.